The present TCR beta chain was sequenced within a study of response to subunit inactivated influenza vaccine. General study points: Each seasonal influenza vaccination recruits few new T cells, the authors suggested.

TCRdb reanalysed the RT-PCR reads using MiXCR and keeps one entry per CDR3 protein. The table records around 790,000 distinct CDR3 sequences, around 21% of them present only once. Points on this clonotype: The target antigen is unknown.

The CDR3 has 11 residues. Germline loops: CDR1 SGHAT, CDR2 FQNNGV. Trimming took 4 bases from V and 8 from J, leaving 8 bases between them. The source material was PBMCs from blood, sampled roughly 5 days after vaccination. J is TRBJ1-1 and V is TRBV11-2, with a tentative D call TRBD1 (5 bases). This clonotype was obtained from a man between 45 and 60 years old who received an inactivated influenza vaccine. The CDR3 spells CASSWGLEAFF. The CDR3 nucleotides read TGTGCCAGCAGCTGGGGCCTAGAAGCTTTCTTT.